Presented here are 20 T cell receptor beta chains from one specimen sequenced in a study of OX40 agonist ivuxolimab in advanced cancers. Sequencing was performed with immunoSEQ multiplex PCR; in TCRdb, only in-frame clones are kept and a portion is missing. The table lists tens of thousands of clones, 60% to 80% of them singletons. The source material was CD4+ or CD8+ T cells sorted from blood, sampled in a trial of the OX40 agonist ivuxolimab. These TCRs come from an adult with an advanced solid tumor such as melanoma, head and neck, liver or kidney cancer.

This clone came up once. J is TRBJ2-2 and V is TRBV28, with unresolved D. V was shortened by 7 bases and J by 6 bases, with 12 bases between the two germline ends. This CDR3 region has 13 residues. The germline gives CDR1 MDHEN, CDR2 SYDVKM. CDR3 in DNA: TGTGCCAGCACCTCTTTTGATTCCGGGGAGCTGTTTTTT. It encodes CASTSFDSGELFF. The whole variable domain, filled in from reference TRBV28 and TRBJ2-2, reads DVKVTQSSRYLVKRTGEKVFLECVQDMDHENMFWYRQDPGLGLRLIYFSYDVKMKEKGDIPEGYSVSREKKERFSLILESASTNQTSMYLCASTSFDSGELFFGEGSRLTVL.

V usage is TRBV19 and J usage is TRBJ1-1; D gene unclear. Germline CDR1 and CDR2: LNHDA and SQIVND (reference sequence). V gave up 10 bases and J gave up 5 bases, with 17 bases separating them. The CDR3 is made up of 13 amino acids. CDR3 loop: CATTGRAQTEAFF. The CDR3 bases are TGTGCCACCACCGGACGGGCCCAAACTGAAGCTTTCTTT.

The V call is TRBV6-4, the J call TRBJ2-3; 8 nucleotides agree with TRBD2. Losses at the gene ends were 0 bases for V and 2 bases for J; bases not matched to a gene: 1. Germline-derived CDR1 and CDR2 are MRHNA and SNTAGT. The CDR3 runs 15 residues. CDR3 amino acids: CASSDSAGATDTQYF. As DNA, the CDR3 is TGTGCCAGCAGTGACTCAGCGGGAGCCACAGATACGCAGTATTTT.

The chain has TRBV14 and TRBJ1-2; D is ambiguous. The length of the CDR3 is 13 residues. Deletions cut 4 bases from V and 8 bases from J, with 14 bases between. Germline assignment: CDR1 SGHDN and CDR2 FVKESK. The CDR3 region has the DNA TGTGCCAGCAGCCTTATCGACGGAGCGGGCTACACCTTC. Translated, it gives CASSLIDGAGYTF. Supplemented by reference TRBV14 and TRBJ1-2, the full variable domain reads EAGVTQFPSHSVIEKGQTVTLRCDPISGHDNLYWYRRVMGKEIKFLLHFVKESKQDESGMPNNRFLAERTGGTYSTLKVQPAELEDSGVYFCASSLIDGAGYTFGSGTRLTVV.

This chain links TRBV7-6 with TRBJ2-5; 9 bases agree with TRBD1. The V gene's germline CDR1 is SGHVS and CDR2 FNYEAQ. V lost 5 bases to trimming and J lost 4 bases; unmatched junction nucleotides: 11. The CDR3 is made up of 16 amino acids. In DNA, the CDR3 is TGTGCCAGCAGCGACGGACAGGGGCTTATGGGAGAGACCCAGTACTTC. Encoded protein: CASSDGQGLMGETQYF. The full variable domain, rest sourced from reference TRBV7-6 and TRBJ2-5, is GAGVSQSPRYKVTKRGQDVALRCDPISGHVSLYWYRQALGQGPEFLTYFNYEAQQDKSGLPNDRFSAERPEGSISTLTIQRTEQRDSAMYRCASSDGQGLMGETQYFGPGTRLLVL.

The V gene is TRBV4-3, the J gene TRBJ2-2; D remains ambiguous. In germline, CDR1 is LGHNA, CDR2 YSLEER. Trimming took off 2 bases at V and 8 bases at J, with 9 bases between the two ends. The CDR3 extends over 13 amino acids. This CDR3 reads CASSQYQSGELFF. The DNA of the CDR3 is TGCGCCAGCAGCCAATACCAGTCTGGGGAGCTGTTTTTT.

CDR3 protein: CASSVESRAAEAFF. DNA of the CDR3: TGTGCCAGCAGCGTAGAAAGCAGGGCTGCTGAAGCTTTCTTT. V gene TRBV9 combines with J gene TRBJ1-1; the D gene is possibly TRBD1 (5 bases). This CDR3 is built from 14 residues. The germline V and J ends were trimmed by 0 bases and 6 bases, with 12 bases remaining between them. Germline loops: CDR1 SGDLS, CDR2 YYNGEE.

This chain uses TRBV10-3 with TRBJ2-7, with 9 bases identical to TRBD2. J gave up 5 bases and V 5 bases, and 10 bases lay outside the gene matches. Germline V gene data show CDR1 as ENHRY and CDR2 as SYGVKD. This CDR3 comprises 15 residues. CDR3 nucleotides: TGTGCCATCAGTCATAGCGGGGGACTCGCCGACGAGCAGTACTTC. Its translation is CAISHSGGLADEQYF.

The chain uses TRBV28 and TRBJ1-3, with 8 bases fitting TRBD1. Germline CDR1 reads MDHEN; CDR2 reads SYDVKM. Trimming took 6 bases from V and 0 from J; bases not matched to a gene: 4. CDR3 length: 15 amino acids. The CDR3 region is CASRGTGRSGNTIYF. The CDR3 coding sequence is TGTGCCAGCAGGGGGACAGGCCGCTCTGGAAACACCATATATTTT.

The chain is built from TRBV6-1 and TRBJ1-2; D might be TRBD1 (5 bases). Germline CDR1 reads MNHNS; CDR2 reads SASEGT. The length of the CDR3 is 13 residues. Trimming removed 3 bases from V and 6 bases from J, with 11 bases in between. The DNA of the CDR3 is TGTGCCAGCAGTGATTCCGTCAGGGATGGCTACACCTTC. Amino acids: CASSDSVRDGYTF.

The genes are TRBV19 and TRBJ1-4, with a tentative D call TRBD1 (6 bases). The CDR3 contains 17 residues. Trimming shortened V by 7 bases and J by 2 bases, and 20 bases separated the two germline ends. Germline CDR1 LNHDA, CDR2 SQIVND (reference sequence). In DNA form, the CDR3 reads TGTGCCAGTAAGCGACAGGTGGCGATGTTGACTAATGAAAAACTGTTTTTT. It yields the protein CASKRQVAMLTNEKLFF.

The V gene is TRBV6-5, the J gene TRBJ2-5, with D possibly matching TRBD1 (8 bases). This CDR3 has 15 amino acids. Trimming left V 2 bases short and J 5 bases short, with 15 bases between. Germline V CDR1 and CDR2: MNHEY, SVGAGI. CDR3 DNA: TGTGCCAGCAGTTACGGACAGGGAGCGGGGGAGACCCAGTACTTC. Translating gives CASSYGQGAGETQYF.

The J gene is TRBJ2-1, the V gene TRBV15, with D uncertain. Trimming left V 0 bases short and J 12 bases short, with 21 bases between. The CDR3 runs to 16 residues. Germline assignment: CDR1 LNHNV and CDR2 YYDKDF (reference sequence). This CDR3 reads CATSRDQSADGVGQFF. DNA for the CDR3: TGTGCCACCAGCAGAGATCAGAGCGCGGATGGGGTTGGGCAGTTCTTC.

The J gene is TRBJ1-4, the V gene TRBV19, with TRBD1 identical over 7 bases. The CDR3 is 15 amino acids. The germline V gene encodes CDR1 LNHDA and CDR2 SQIVND (reference sequence). V shed 6 bases and J 3 bases; nucleotides not matched to a gene: 7. The CDR3 region has the DNA TGTGCCAGTAGGACAGGGAGTCCGGCTAATGAAAAACTGTTTTTT. It is translated as CASRTGSPANEKLFF. Together with reference TRBV19 and TRBJ1-4, the CDR3 gives the full variable domain: DGGITQSPKYLFRKEGQNVTLSCEQNLNHDAMYWYRQDPGQGLRLIYYSQIVNDFQKGDIAEGYSVSREKKESFPLTVTSAQKNPTAFYLCASRTGSPANEKLFFGSGTQLSVL.

The V and J genes are TRBV5-8 and TRBJ2-5, with TRBD1 identical over 7 bases. Per the germline V gene, CDR1 is SGHTS and CDR2 is YDEGEE. CDR3 size: 15 residues. V shed 0 bases and J 4 bases; nucleotides not matched to a gene: 6. CDR3 sequence (DNA): TGTGCCAGCAGCTTGGCCCCGACAGGGCGAGAGACCCAGTACTTC. Its translation is CASSLAPTGRETQYF.

This chain uses TRBV5-6 with TRBJ2-3; 12 bases map to TRBD2. Germline assignment: CDR1 SGHDT and CDR2 YYEEEE. This CDR3 has 19 residues. Trimming cost V 4 bases and J 0 bases; bases outside gene matches: 12. The CDR3 spells CASSKIVDGTSGSTDTQYF. CDR3 nucleotide sequence: TGTGCCAGCAGCAAGATCGTTGACGGGACTAGCGGGAGCACAGATACGCAGTATTTT.

The chain couples TRBV5-5 to TRBJ2-3, with D perhaps given as TRBD1 or TRBD2 (5 bases each). The CDR3 contains 12 residues. Trimming stripped 2 bases from V and 7 bases from J, with 8 bases between. Germline values: CDR1 SGHKS, CDR2 YYEKEE (reference sequence). CDR3 DNA sequence: TGTGCCAGCAGCTTTGGGGGAAATACGCAGTATTTT. Protein: CASSFGGNTQYF.

The chain joins TRBV15 to TRBJ1-6; D ambiguous. CDR1 is LNHNV and CDR2 is YYDKDF in the germline V gene (reference sequence). V gave up 1 base and J gave up 9 bases, with 16 bases separating them. The CDR3 contains 16 residues. CDR3 bases: TGTGCCACCAGCAGAGCGACGGTTGACGGTAGTTCACCCCTCCACTTT. Amino acid sequence: CATSRATVDGSSPLHF.

The chain recombines TRBV30 with TRBJ1-3; no clear D. CDR1 and CDR2 (germline): GTSNPN, SVGIG (reference sequence). The V end lost 0 bases, the J end lost 0 bases, and 9 bases lay between the germline ends. The CDR3 runs to 15 residues. The CDR3 sequence is CAWSVGPSSGNTIYF. CDR3 sequence (DNA): TGTGCCTGGAGTGTAGGACCCAGCTCTGGAAACACCATATATTTT.

This chain links TRBV27 with TRBJ2-5, with TRBD2 as a possible D gene (9 bases). This CDR3 has 16 amino acids. The germline CDR1 and CDR2 sequences are MNHEY and SMNVEV (reference sequence). Trimming removed 5 bases from V and 5 bases from J, with 21 bases in between. CDR3: CASSPMDRAGGETQYF. CDR3 nucleotide sequence: TGTGCCAGCAGTCCCATGGACAGGGCGGGAGGGGAGACCCAGTACTTC.